These 5 T cell receptor beta chains share one sample of origin, sequenced in a study of T cells in Graves' hyperthyroidism and ophthalmopathy. The TCR beta CDR3 regions underwent amplification using RNA transcripts as the source. RT-PCR in the first round (using the HTBI primer set) targeted the TCR CDR3. TCRdb fed the multiplex PCR reads into MiXCR, producing one record per CDR3 protein. The sample includes about 200,000 distinct CDR3 sequences, around a sixth of them seen just once. Sequencing used blood. These receptors all come from a woman aged 45 to 65 with Graves' hyperthyroidism.

DNA for the CDR3: TGTGCCACCAGCAGAGAGGGGGGTAGCGGGAGTCGACAGTTCTTC. Translation: CATSREGGSGSRQFF. The chain joins TRBV15 to TRBJ2-1, with 9 bases lining up with TRBD2. This CDR3 has 15 amino acids. V lost 0 bases and J lost 13; bases outside the gene matches: 10. CDR1 LNHNV and CDR2 YYDKDF come from the germline V gene (reference sequence).

The CDR3 bases are TGTGCCAGCAGCTTAGCACAAGGGCCGTACCTGAACACTGAAGCTTTCTTT. It is translated as CASSLAQGPYLNTEAFF. The chain joins TRBV7-9 to TRBJ1-1; D is unclear. The CDR3 is made up of 17 amino acids. V gave up 0 bases and J gave up 0 bases, with 14 bases separating them. Germline V lookup: CDR1 SEHNR, CDR2 FQNEAQ (reference sequence).

In its sample, this clonotype was seen many times. The rearrangement uses TRBV6-1 and TRBJ2-7; D remains unclear. The V gene lost 6 bases and the J gene lost 6 bases, with 21 bases spanning the gap. The length of the CDR3 is 15 residues. In germline, CDR1 is MNHNS, CDR2 SASEGT. CDR3 nucleotide sequence: TGTGCCAGCAGCCCACAACGCGTAGCTTCCCGCGAGCAGTACTTC. Its protein product is CASSPQRVASREQYF.

At least ten counts were recorded for this clonotype. CDR3 DNA sequence: TGTGCCAGCGGCCGAGGGACACCTCAAGACACCTACGAGCAGTACTTC. As protein: CASGRGTPQDTYEQYF. The chain carries TRBV6-1 and TRBJ2-7, with TRBD1 as a possible D gene (6 bases). From germline, CDR1 is MNHNS and CDR2 SASEGT. The CDR3 has 16 amino acids. V dropped 8 bases and J dropped 2 bases, with 22 bases sitting between them.

The V call is TRBV7-2, the J call TRBJ2-1; 9 positions match TRBD1. CDR1 and CDR2 (germline): SGHTA, FQGNSA. Unmatched junction bases numbered 8, after V lost 7 bases and J lost 4 bases. This CDR3 is 15 amino acids long. CDR3 nucleotides: TGTGCCAGCAAAAGGGACAGGGACCTTTACAATGAGCAGTTCTTC. Amino acid sequence: CASKRDRDLYNEQFF.